The 23 T cell receptor beta chains reported below all come from one sample, sequenced in a study of blood T cell repertoires in COVID-19. Only in-frame clones appear in the TCRdb table, and some are missing; sequencing was by immunoSEQ multiplex PCR. The sample includes roughly 140,000 clones, approximately 91% of them seen just once. What was sequenced was peripheral blood. The receptors here all came from a man between 65 and 80 years old with acute or convalescent COVID-19.

The genes are TRBV19 and TRBJ1-5, with TRBD1 as a possible D gene (6 bases). V lost 3 bases, J lost 6 bases, and 15 bases lay in between. CDR1 and CDR2 (germline): LNHDA, SQIVND (reference sequence). The CDR3 has 15 amino acids. The CDR3 region is CASSIGGAGGQPQHF. The CDR3 DNA follows: TGTGCCAGTAGTATTGGGGGGGCCGGAGGTCAGCCCCAGCATTTT.

This clone was observed once. The chain links TRBV7-2 to TRBJ2-3; TRBD1 agrees at 7 bases. CDR3 length: 16 residues. Germline CDR1 reads SGHTA; CDR2 reads FQGNSA. Trimming took 5 bases from V and 0 from J; bases not matched to a gene: 8. CDR3 protein: CASSEQGPTSTDTQYF. The CDR3, as DNA: TGTGCCAGCAGCGAACAGGGGCCCACTAGCACAGATACGCAGTATTTT.

The chain combines TRBV29-1 with TRBJ2-7; TRBD2 matches at 9 bases. V lost 4 bases and J lost 4; bases outside the gene matches: 11. There are 15 residues in the CDR3. The germline V gene encodes CDR1 SQVTM and CDR2 ANQGSEA. The CDR3 is CSVVLLAGVVYEQYF. CDR3 DNA sequence: TGCAGCGTTGTACTCTTAGCGGGAGTCGTGTACGAGCAGTACTTC.

This chain links TRBV19 with TRBJ1-5; 11 nucleotides agree with TRBD1. Germline V gives CDR1 LNHDA, CDR2 SQIVND (reference sequence). CDR3 length: 16 residues. V shed 10 bases, J shed 1 base, and the junction held 9 bases outside the gene matches. The CDR3 DNA sequence: TGTGCCACCCAGATGGACAGGGGGCGAAGCAATCAGCCCCAGCATTTT. Residues: CATQMDRGRSNQPQHF.

This clone has only a few counts. The chain is built from TRBV5-1 and TRBJ1-4; TRBD1 matches at 7 bases. Germline-derived CDR1 and CDR2 are SGHRS and YFSETQ. This CDR3 spans 16 amino acids. V shed 4 bases, J shed 0 bases, and the junction held 6 bases outside the gene matches. CDR3 bases: TGCGCCAGCAGCGTCGGGACAGTCGCAACTAATGAAAAACTGTTTTTT. Translating gives CASSVGTVATNEKLFF.

This chain connects TRBV28 to TRBJ2-7; 7 nucleotides align to TRBD2. The CDR3 is 14 residues long. Trimming removed 7 bases from V and 3 bases from J; junction bases left unmatched: 9. Per the germline V gene, CDR1 is MDHEN and CDR2 is SYDVKM. CDR3 amino acids: CASIGGRKDYEQYF. The CDR3 DNA is TGTGCCAGCATCGGCGGGAGAAAGGACTACGAGCAGTACTTC.

This clone was picked up one time. V gene TRBV6-5 combines with J gene TRBJ1-5, with TRBD1 as a possible D gene (5 bases). V was shortened by 7 bases and J by 2 bases, with 9 bases between the two germline ends. Germline V CDR1 and CDR2: MNHEY, SVGAGI. The CDR3 contains 13 residues. For the CDR3, the DNA is TGTGCCAGCACGACAGTTCGCAATCAGCCCCAGCATTTT. It is translated as CASTTVRNQPQHF.

The chain carries TRBV28 and TRBJ2-5; the D is unclear. CDR3 length: 14 amino acids. The germline V and J ends were trimmed by 2 bases and 0 bases, with 7 bases remaining between them. Germline V gene lookup returns CDR1 MDHEN and CDR2 SYDVKM. CDR3 nucleotide sequence: TGTGCCAGCAGTTTAGAGGCGTACCAAGAGACCCAGTACTTC. This gives the protein CASSLEAYQETQYF. The variable domain in full, with the rest retrieved from reference TRBV28 and TRBJ2-5, is DVKVTQSSRYLVKRTGEKVFLECVQDMDHENMFWYRQDPGLGLRLIYFSYDVKMKEKGDIPEGYSVSREKKERFSLILESASTNQTSMYLCASSLEAYQETQYFGPGTRLLVL.

The chain uses TRBV12-5 and TRBJ2-1; D might be TRBD2 (6 bases). Trimming stripped 7 bases from V and 9 bases from J, with 13 bases between. Germline values: CDR1 LGHNT, CDR2 FRNRAP. The CDR3 extends over 12 amino acids. The CDR3 reads CASAQVEGEQFF. The CDR3 region has the DNA TGTGCTAGTGCACAGGTGGAGGGTGAGCAGTTCTTC.

The V gene is TRBV11-2, the J gene TRBJ2-3, with D possibly being TRBD1 (5 bases). The V gene lost 4 bases and the J gene lost 2 bases, with 16 bases spanning the gap. Germline loops: CDR1 SGHAT, CDR2 FQNNGV. The CDR3 has 16 amino acids. The chain's CDR3 is CASSSLAQGTTDTQYF. CDR3 DNA: TGTGCCAGCAGCTCCCTGGCCCAGGGCACCACAGATACGCAGTATTTT. Drawing the rest from reference TRBV11-2 and TRBJ2-3, the complete variable domain is EAGVAQSPRYKIIEKRQSVAFWCNPISGHATLYWYQQILGQGPKLLIQFQNNGVVDDSQLPKDRFSAERLKGVDSTLKIQPAKLEDSAVYLCASSSLAQGTTDTQYFGPGTRLTVL.

This clone occurred once. The chain has TRBV29-1 and TRBJ2-1; D not certain. CDR1 and CDR2 from the germline V gene are SQVTM and ANQGSEA. This CDR3 contains 11 residues. The V end was cut by 7 bases, the J end by 5 bases, with 9 bases between. The CDR3 region is CSASVHNEQFF. The CDR3 DNA reads as TGCAGCGCCTCGGTCCACAATGAGCAGTTCTTC.

The chain combines TRBV30 with TRBJ1-2; a possible D gene is TRBD1 (5 bases). Germline lookup yields CDR1 GTSNPN and CDR2 SVGIG (reference sequence). The CDR3 runs 12 residues. Trimming shortened V by 1 base and J by 3 bases, and 6 bases separated the two germline ends. The CDR3 DNA follows: TGTGCCTGGAGTGGGGGGGACTATGGCTACACCTTC. This sequence encodes CAWSGGDYGYTF. Full variable domain (remainder filled in from reference TRBV30 and TRBJ1-2): SQTIHQWPATLVQPVGSPLSLECTVEGTSNPNLYWYRQAAGRGLQLLFYSVGIGQISSEVPQNLSASRPQDRQFILSSKKLLLSDSGFYLCAWSGGDYGYTFGSGTRLTVV.

Comment on this clone: Other nucleotide sequences from this sample produce the same CDR3. The rearrangement joins TRBV2 to TRBJ2-7; 7 nucleotides line up with TRBD2. J lost 7 bases, V lost 1 base, and 7 bases had no gene match. This CDR3 is built from 14 residues. Germline-derived CDR1 and CDR2 are SNHLY and FYNNEI. In DNA form, the CDR3 reads TGTGCCAGCAGTGAAGTTGCGGGGGTGGGGGAGCAGTACTTC. As protein: CASSEVAGVGEQYF.

This clone was seen a few times. The rearrangement links TRBV9 to TRBJ1-6; 7 bases line up with TRBD1. CDR1 is SGDLS and CDR2 is YYNGEE in the germline V gene. The CDR3 totals 17 residues. J gave up 6 bases and V 3 bases, and 12 bases lay outside the gene matches. In DNA, the CDR3 is TGTGCCAGCAGCGGAAATCCGGGACAGTTGGGTAATTCACCCCTCCACTTT. The encoded protein is CASSGNPGQLGNSPLHF. The full variable domain, completed using reference TRBV9 and TRBJ1-6, is DSGVTQTPKHLITATGQRVTLRCSPRSGDLSVYWYQQSLDQGLQFLIQYYNGEERAKGNILERFSAQQFPDLHSELNLSSLELGDSALYFCASSGNPGQLGNSPLHFGNGTRLTVT.

This chain connects TRBV11-3 to TRBJ2-3; maybe TRBD2 (6 bases). The ends were cut back, 5 bases at V and 1 base at J, with 13 bases in the middle. Per germline, CDR1 SGHNT and CDR2 YENEEA. This CDR3 comprises 15 residues. The CDR3 loop reads CASSLTWGGTDTQYF. The CDR3 DNA is TGTGCCAGCAGCCTTACGTGGGGGGGCACAGATACGCAGTATTTT.

V and J are TRBV4-2 and TRBJ2-3, with 8 bases lining up with TRBD2. CDR3 size: 19 residues. The V segment lost 0 bases and the J segment 7 bases; nucleotides outside the gene matches: 18. Per germline, CDR1 LGHNA and CDR2 YNFKEQ. The CDR3 DNA sequence: TGTGCCAGCAGCCAAGAACGGATTCAGGCGGGGGGCCCCACGAATACGCAGTATTTT. Protein: CASSQERIQAGGPTNTQYF.

This clone was recorded once. This chain links TRBV7-9 with TRBJ1-1; D is unclear. The CDR3 runs to 13 residues. V was trimmed by 1 base and J by 1 base, leaving 4 bases between them. Germline CDR1 and CDR2: SEHNR and FQNEAQ (reference sequence). CDR3 nucleotides: TGTGCCAGCAGCTTAGTAGAGAACACTGAAGCTTTCTTT. Its protein is CASSLVENTEAFF.

J is TRBJ1-2 and V is TRBV19; 10 nucleotides align to TRBD1. Germline V gene lookup returns CDR1 LNHDA and CDR2 SQIVND (reference sequence). Trimming at V came to 7 bases and at J to 8 bases, leaving 16 bases not matched to a gene. The CDR3 sequence is 16 residues long. CDR3 DNA sequence: TGTGCCAGTATGTCCTCGGGGGACAGGGGCTTAGAAGGCTACACCTTC. Translation gives CASMSSGDRGLEGYTF.

The gene calls are TRBV29-1 and TRBJ1-2; 7 nucleotides align to TRBD1. CDR1 is SQVTM, CDR2 ANQGSEA, per germline. With V trimmed by 6 bases and J by 8 bases, 6 bases remained unmatched. The CDR3 contains 11 residues. The DNA of the CDR3 is TGCAGCGTCGGGACAGAAGGGGGCTACACCTTC. Protein sequence: CSVGTEGGYTF.

CDR3 DNA: TGTGCCAGCAGCCGTCCTACAGGGGATTATGGCTACACCTTC. The encoded protein is CASSRPTGDYGYTF. The rearrangement uses TRBV7-9 and TRBJ1-2, with 7 bases lining up with TRBD1. Per the germline V gene, CDR1 is SEHNR and CDR2 is FQNEAQ (reference sequence). J lost 5 bases, V lost 5 bases, and 8 bases had no gene match. CDR3 length: 14 amino acids.

The chain carries TRBV28 and TRBJ2-7; D perhaps matches TRBD2 (6 bases). V lost 3 bases and J 1 base, leaving 7 bases between the germline ends. The CDR3 has 13 residues. The V gene's germline CDR1 is MDHEN and CDR2 SYDVKM. CDR3 sequence reads: CASSFGSSYEQYF. CDR3 DNA: TGTGCCAGCAGTTTCGGGAGTTCCTACGAGCAGTACTTC.

The chain couples TRBV24-1 to TRBJ2-3; the match to TRBD2 covers 8 bases. CDR1 and CDR2 from the germline V gene are KGHDR and SFDVKD. V shed 1 base, J shed 4 bases, and the junction held 12 bases outside the gene matches. The CDR3 consists of 18 residues. As DNA, the CDR3 is TGTGCCACCAGTGATTTCCTCGGAGGACCGGGAGGGCCAGATACGCAGTATTTT. It is translated as CATSDFLGGPGGPDTQYF.

The chain combines TRBV29-1 with TRBJ2-5; 9 nucleotides line up with TRBD2. The length of the CDR3 is 17 residues. V shed 2 bases, J shed 4 bases, and the junction held 14 bases outside the gene matches. The germline CDR1 and CDR2 sequences are SQVTM and ANQGSEA. The CDR3 reads CSVEKSAGGPPIETQYF. In nucleotides, the CDR3 is TGCAGCGTTGAAAAATCGGCGGGGGGGCCACCAATAGAGACCCAGTACTTC. Complete variable domain (other parts from reference TRBV29-1 and TRBJ2-5): SAVISQKPSRDICQRGTSLTIQCQVDSQVTMMFWYRQQPGQSLTLIATANQGSEATYESGFVIDKFPISRPNLTFSTLTVSNMSPEDSSIYLCSVEKSAGGPPIETQYFGPGTRLLVL.